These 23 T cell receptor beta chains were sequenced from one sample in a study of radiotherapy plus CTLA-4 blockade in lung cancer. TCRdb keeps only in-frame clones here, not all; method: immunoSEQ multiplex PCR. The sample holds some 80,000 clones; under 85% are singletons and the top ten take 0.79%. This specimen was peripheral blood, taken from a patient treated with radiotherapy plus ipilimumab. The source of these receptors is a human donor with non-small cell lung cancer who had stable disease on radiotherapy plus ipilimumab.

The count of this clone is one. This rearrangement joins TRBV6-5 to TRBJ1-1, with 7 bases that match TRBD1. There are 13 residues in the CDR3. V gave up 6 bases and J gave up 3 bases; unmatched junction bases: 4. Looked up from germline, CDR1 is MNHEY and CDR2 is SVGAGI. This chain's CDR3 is CASRDTGDTEAFF. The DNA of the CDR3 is TGTGCCAGCAGGGACACAGGGGACACTGAAGCTTTCTTT.

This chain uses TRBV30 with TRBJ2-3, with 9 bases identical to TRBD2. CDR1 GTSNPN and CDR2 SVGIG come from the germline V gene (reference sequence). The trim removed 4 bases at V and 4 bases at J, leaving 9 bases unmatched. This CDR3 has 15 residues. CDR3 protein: CAWKGRAGGADTQYF. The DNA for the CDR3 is TGTGCCTGGAAGGGACGAGCGGGAGGAGCAGATACGCAGTATTTT.

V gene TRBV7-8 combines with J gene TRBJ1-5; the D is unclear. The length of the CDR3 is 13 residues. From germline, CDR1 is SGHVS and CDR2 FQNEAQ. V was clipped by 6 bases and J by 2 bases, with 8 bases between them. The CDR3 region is CASSGWRNQPQHF. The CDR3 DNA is TGTGCCAGCAGTGGGTGGCGCAATCAGCCCCAGCATTTT.

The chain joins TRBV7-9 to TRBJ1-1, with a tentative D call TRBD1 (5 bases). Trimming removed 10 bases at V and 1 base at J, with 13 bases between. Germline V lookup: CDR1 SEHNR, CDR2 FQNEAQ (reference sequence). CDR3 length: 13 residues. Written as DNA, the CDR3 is TGTGCCACCTACCGGGGGGGGAACACTGAAGCTTTCTTT. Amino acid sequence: CATYRGGNTEAFF.

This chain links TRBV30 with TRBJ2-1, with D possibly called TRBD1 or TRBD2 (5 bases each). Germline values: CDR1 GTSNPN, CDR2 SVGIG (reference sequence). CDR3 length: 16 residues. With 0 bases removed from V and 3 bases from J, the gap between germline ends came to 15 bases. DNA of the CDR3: TGTGCCTGGAGTGTAACTGGGGGACCCGGCTACAATGAGCAGTTCTTC. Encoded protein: CAWSVTGGPGYNEQFF.

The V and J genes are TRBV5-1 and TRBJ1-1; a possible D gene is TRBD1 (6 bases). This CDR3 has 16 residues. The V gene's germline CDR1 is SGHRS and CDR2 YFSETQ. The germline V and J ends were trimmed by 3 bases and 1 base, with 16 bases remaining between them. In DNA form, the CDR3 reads TGCGCCAGCAGCTCAGGGGCAAGCGGCGGGAACACTGAAGCTTTCTTT. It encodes CASSSGASGGNTEAFF.

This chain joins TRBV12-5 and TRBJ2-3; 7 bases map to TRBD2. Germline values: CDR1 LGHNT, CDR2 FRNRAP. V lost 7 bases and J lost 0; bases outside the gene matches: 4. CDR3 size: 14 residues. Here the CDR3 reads CASAWRESTDTQYF. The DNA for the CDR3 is TGTGCTAGTGCCTGGCGGGAGAGCACAGATACGCAGTATTTT.

The CDR3 sequence is CASSLAGQSSGNTIYF. The CDR3 DNA reads as TGCGCCAGCAGCTTGGCTGGACAGAGCTCTGGAAACACCATATATTTT. The chain joins TRBV5-1 to TRBJ1-3; the D gene is possibly TRBD1 (6 bases). Germline CDR1 is SGHRS and CDR2 is YFSETQ. V shed 0 bases and J shed 0 bases, with 10 bases lying between them. This CDR3 region has 16 residues.

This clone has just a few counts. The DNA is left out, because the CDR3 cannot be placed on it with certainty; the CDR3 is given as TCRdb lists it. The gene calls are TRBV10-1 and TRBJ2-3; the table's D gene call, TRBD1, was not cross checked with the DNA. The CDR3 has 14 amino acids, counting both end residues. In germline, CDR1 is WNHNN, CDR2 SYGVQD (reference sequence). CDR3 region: CASILDTRTDTQYF.

This chain's CDR3 is CASSSPPNTEAFF. For the CDR3, the DNA is TGTGCCAGCAGCTCGCCCCCGAACACTGAAGCTTTCTTT. This sequence joins TRBV28 and TRBJ1-1, with D unresolved. Per the germline V gene, CDR1 is MDHEN and CDR2 is SYDVKM. CDR3 length: 13 residues. Trimming cost V 6 bases and J 1 base, with 9 bases left between them.

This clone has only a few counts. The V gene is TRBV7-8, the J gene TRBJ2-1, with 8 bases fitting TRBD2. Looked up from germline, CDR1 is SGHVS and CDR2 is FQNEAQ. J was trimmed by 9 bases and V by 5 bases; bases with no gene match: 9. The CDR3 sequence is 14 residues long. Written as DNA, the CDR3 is TGTGCCAGCAGCCCCCAGACTAGCGCCGGTGAGCAGTTCTTC. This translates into CASSPQTSAGEQFF.

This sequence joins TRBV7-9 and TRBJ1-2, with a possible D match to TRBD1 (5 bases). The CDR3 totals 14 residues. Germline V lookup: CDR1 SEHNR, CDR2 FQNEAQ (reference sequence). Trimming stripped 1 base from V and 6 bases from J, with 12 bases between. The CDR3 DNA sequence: TGTGCCAGCAGCTTAGGCGGAGGGGATGATGGCTACACCTTC. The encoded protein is CASSLGGGDDGYTF.

CDR3 DNA sequence: TGTGCCAGCAGTTTAACAGGCACAGATACGCAGTATTTT. This gives the protein CASSLTGTDTQYF. V gene TRBV27 combines with J gene TRBJ2-3; D not certain. Germline V CDR1 and CDR2: MNHEY, SMNVEV (reference sequence). The CDR3 is made up of 13 amino acids. Trimming pared 2 bases from V and 1 base from J, leaving 4 bases between.

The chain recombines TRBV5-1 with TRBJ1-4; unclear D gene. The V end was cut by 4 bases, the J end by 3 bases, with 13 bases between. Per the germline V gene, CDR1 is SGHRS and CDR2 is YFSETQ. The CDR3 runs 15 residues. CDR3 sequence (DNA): TGCGCCAGCAGCGTGAGGGAGGGTGCTAATGAAAAACTGTTTTTT. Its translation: CASSVREGANEKLFF.

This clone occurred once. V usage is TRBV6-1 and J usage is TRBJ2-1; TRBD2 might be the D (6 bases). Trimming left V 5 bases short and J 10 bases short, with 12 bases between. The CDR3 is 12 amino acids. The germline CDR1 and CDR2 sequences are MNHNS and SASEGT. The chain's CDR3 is CASSPAGWEQFF. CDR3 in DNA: TGTGCCAGCAGTCCAGCGGGCTGGGAGCAGTTCTTC.

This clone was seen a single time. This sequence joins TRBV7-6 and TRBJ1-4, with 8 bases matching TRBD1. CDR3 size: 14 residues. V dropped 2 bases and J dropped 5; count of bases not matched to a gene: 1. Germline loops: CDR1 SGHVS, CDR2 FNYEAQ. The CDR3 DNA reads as TGTGCCAGCAGCTTATGGACAGGGAATGAAAAACTGTTTTTT. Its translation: CASSLWTGNEKLFF. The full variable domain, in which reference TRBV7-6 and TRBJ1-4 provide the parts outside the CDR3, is GAGVSQSPRYKVTKRGQDVALRCDPISGHVSLYWYRQALGQGPEFLTYFNYEAQQDKSGLPNDRFSAERPEGSISTLTIQRTEQRDSAMYRCASSLWTGNEKLFFGSGTQLSVL.

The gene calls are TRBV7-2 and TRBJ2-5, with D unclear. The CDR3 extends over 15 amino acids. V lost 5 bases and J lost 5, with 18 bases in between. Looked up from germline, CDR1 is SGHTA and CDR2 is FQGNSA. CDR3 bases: TGTGCCAGCAGCCCCTTAGGGCGCGTGTACGAGACCCAGTACTTC. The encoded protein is CASSPLGRVYETQYF.

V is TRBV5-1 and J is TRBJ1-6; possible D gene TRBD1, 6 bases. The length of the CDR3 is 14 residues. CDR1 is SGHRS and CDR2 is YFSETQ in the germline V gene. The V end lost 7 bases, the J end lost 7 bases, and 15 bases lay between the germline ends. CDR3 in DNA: TGCGCCAGCGGACCGGGACATTCGAATTCACCCCTCCACTTT. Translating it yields CASGPGHSNSPLHF.

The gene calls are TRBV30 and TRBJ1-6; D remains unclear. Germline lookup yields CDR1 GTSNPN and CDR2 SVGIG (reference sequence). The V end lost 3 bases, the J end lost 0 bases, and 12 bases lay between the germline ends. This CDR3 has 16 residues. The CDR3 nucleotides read TGTGCCTGGAGATTATTCCCGAGCTCCTATAATTCACCCCTCCACTTT. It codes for CAWRLFPSSYNSPLHF.

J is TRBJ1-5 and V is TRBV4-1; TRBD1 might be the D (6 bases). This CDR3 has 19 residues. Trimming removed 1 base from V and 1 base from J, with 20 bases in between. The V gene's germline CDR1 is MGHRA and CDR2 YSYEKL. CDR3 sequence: CASSQGPIQGGRSNQPQHF. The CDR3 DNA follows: TGCGCCAGCAGCCAAGGCCCGATACAAGGGGGGCGAAGCAATCAGCCCCAGCATTTT.

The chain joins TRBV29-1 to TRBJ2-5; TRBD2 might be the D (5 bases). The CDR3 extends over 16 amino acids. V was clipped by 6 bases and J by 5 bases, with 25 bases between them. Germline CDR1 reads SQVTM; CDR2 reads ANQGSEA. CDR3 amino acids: CSVHPPGSAISETQYF. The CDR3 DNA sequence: TGCAGCGTCCACCCACCGGGGTCAGCGATTTCGGAGACCCAGTACTTC.

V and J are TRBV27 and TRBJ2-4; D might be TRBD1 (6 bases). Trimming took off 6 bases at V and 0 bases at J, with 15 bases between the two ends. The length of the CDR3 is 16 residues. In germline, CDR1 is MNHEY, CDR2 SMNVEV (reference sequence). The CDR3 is CASSNTGLLAKNIQYF. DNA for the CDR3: TGTGCCAGCAGCAATACAGGGCTTCTAGCCAAAAACATTCAGTACTTC.

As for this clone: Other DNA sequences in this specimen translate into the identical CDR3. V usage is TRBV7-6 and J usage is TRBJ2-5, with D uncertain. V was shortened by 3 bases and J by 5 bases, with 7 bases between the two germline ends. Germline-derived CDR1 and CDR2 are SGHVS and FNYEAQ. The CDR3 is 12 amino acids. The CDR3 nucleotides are TGTGCCAGCAGCTTGGCACAGGAGACCCAGTACTTC. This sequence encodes CASSLAQETQYF.